This T cell receptor (beta chain) was recorded in a study of cytomegalovirus exposure and HLA in healthy donors. Whole-study findings and limits: A later look showed TCR association rates differing by HLA locus, highest for DRB1 and lowest for HLA-C.

V shed 1 base and J shed 2 bases, with 12 bases lying between them. Looked up from germline, CDR1 is SEHNR and CDR2 is FQNEAQ (reference sequence). The CDR3 has 16 amino acids. Vbeta (60) and Jbeta (13) primers were used in the PCR. Generated by immunoSEQ multiplex PCR, the TCRdb table keeps only in-frame clones and is missing some. The sample consists of some 97,000 clones, about three quarters of them appearing once. Note on this clone: What it recognizes is unknown.

The sequence was obtained from a male donor in good health and CMV-seropositive. Sequenced sample: PBMCs. This chain connects TRBV7-9 to TRBJ2-1; D is perhaps TRBD1 (6 bases). CDR3 sequence reads: CASSLVRRGAYNEQFF. In DNA, the CDR3 is TGTGCCAGCAGCTTAGTTCGCAGGGGAGCCTACAATGAGCAGTTCTTC.